The 15 T cell receptor beta chains below come from one sample, sequenced in a study of blood T cell repertoires in COVID-19. Some clones are missing from TCRdb's copy, which holds only in-frame ones; the method was immunoSEQ multiplex PCR. Seen here are some 250,000 clones, around 90% observed once, and the top ten hold about 0.8%. Sequences were obtained from peripheral blood. The receptors were gathered from a woman aged 25 to 45 with acute or convalescent COVID-19.

The CDR3 sequence is CASSWAGGTDTQYF. In nucleotides, the CDR3 is TGTGCCAGCAGTTGGGCAGGGGGCACAGATACGCAGTATTTT. The V gene is TRBV6-2 or TRBV6-3, the J gene TRBJ2-3, with D possibly matching TRBD1 (6 bases). There are 14 residues in the CDR3. V shed 4 bases and J shed 1 base, with 9 bases lying between them. Germline V lookup: CDR1 MNHEY, CDR2 SVGEGT.

The chain joins TRBV7-3 to TRBJ2-3; 9 bases map to TRBD2. Germline lookup yields CDR1 SGHTA and CDR2 FQGTGA. This CDR3 is built from 23 residues. V dropped 1 base and J dropped 2; count of bases not matched to a gene: 25. CDR3 region: CASSLRATTAGGPSSRNTDTQYF. CDR3 in DNA: TGTGCCAGCAGCTTAAGGGCCACTACTGCGGGAGGGCCCTCCAGTCGTAACACAGATACGCAGTATTTT.

The chain links TRBV9 to TRBJ1-1; the D is unclear. Trimming took off 3 bases at V and 5 bases at J, with 14 bases between the two ends. The CDR3 consists of 14 residues. Germline assignment: CDR1 SGDLS and CDR2 YYNGEE. CDR3 DNA sequence: TGTGCCAGCAGCGGAGACGGGGAGTGGACTGAAGCTTTCTTT. Its protein product is CASSGDGEWTEAFF.

The V gene is TRBV7-2, the J gene TRBJ1-1; possibly TRBD1 for D (5 bases). The V gene lost 0 bases and the J gene lost 10 bases, with 9 bases spanning the gap. Germline V gene sequence: CDR1 SGHTA, CDR2 FQGNSA. The CDR3 loop spans 12 amino acids. CDR3 nucleotide sequence: TGTGCCAGCAGCTTAGCGGGGGGTTTAGCTTTCTTT. This codes for CASSLAGGLAFF. Full variable domain (missing parts from reference TRBV7-2 and TRBJ1-1): GAGVSQSPSNKVTEKGKDVELRCDPISGHTALYWYRQSLGQGLEFLIYFQGNSAPDKSGLPSDRFSAERTGGSVSTLTIQRTQQEDSAVYLCASSLAGGLAFFGQGTRLTVV.

The chain employs TRBV5-6 and TRBJ2-1; 7 nucleotides line up with TRBD2. V shed 0 bases, J shed 9 bases, and the junction held 3 bases outside the gene matches. The CDR3 is made up of 13 amino acids. The V gene's germline CDR1 is SGHDT and CDR2 YYEEEE. CDR3 residues: CASSLGGEGEQFF. The CDR3 DNA follows: TGTGCCAGCAGCTTGGGTGGGGAGGGTGAGCAGTTCTTC.

This chain links TRBV25-1 with TRBJ2-3; D is undetermined. Per germline, CDR1 MGHDK and CDR2 SYGVNS. The CDR3 consists of 16 residues. Trimming stripped 3 bases from V and 0 bases from J, with 13 bases between. DNA of the CDR3: TGTGCCAGCAGTGACACTACCCGTACTAGCACAGATACGCAGTATTTT. Translated: CASSDTTRTSTDTQYF.

This clone was detected once. This chain links TRBV19 with TRBJ1-1; D is undetermined. Germline CDR1 LNHDA, CDR2 SQIVND (reference sequence). This CDR3 is built from 10 residues. Trimming cost V 5 bases and J 11 bases, with 9 bases left between them. The CDR3 spells CASSGGSAFF. The CDR3 bases are TGTGCCAGTAGTGGAGGTTCGGCTTTCTTT.

This chain joins TRBV11-3 and TRBJ2-3; 7 bases line up with TRBD2. The CDR3 length is 16 residues. V lost 1 base to trimming and J lost 3 bases; unmatched junction nucleotides: 7. CDR1 SGHNT and CDR2 YENEEA come from the germline V gene. The CDR3 region has the DNA TGTGCCAGCAGCTTAGGGGGGAGGGCTAGAACAGATACGCAGTATTTT. This translates into CASSLGGRARTDTQYF.

The DNA for the CDR3 is TGTGCCAGCAGCTTGGGGAGCGGGACGTACCAAGAGACCCAGTACTTC. Amino acids: CASSLGSGTYQETQYF. The chain uses TRBV6-2 or TRBV6-3 and TRBJ2-5; 7 bases are shared with TRBD2. Losses at the gene ends were 6 bases for V and 0 bases for J; bases not matched to a gene: 10. CDR3 length: 16 amino acids. In germline, CDR1 is MNHEY, CDR2 SVGEGT.

This chain joins TRBV11-2 and TRBJ2-1; TRBD2 agrees at 10 bases. Per the germline V gene, CDR1 is SGHAT and CDR2 is FQNNGV. The V gene end was trimmed by 8 bases and the J gene end by 4 bases; junction bases not matched to a gene: 11. This CDR3 region has 16 residues. CDR3 in DNA: TGTGCCAGCGGCCTAGCGGGAGTTTCCCATTACAATGAGCAGTTCTTC. It codes for CASGLAGVSHYNEQFF.

This rearrangement joins TRBV24-1 to TRBJ1-1, with 8 positions matching TRBD1. Germline V gives CDR1 KGHDR, CDR2 SFDVKD. Trimming at V came to 4 bases and at J to 2 bases, leaving 11 bases not matched to a gene. The CDR3 is 17 amino acids. As DNA, the CDR3 is TGTGCCACCAGTGACAATGCCCGCGGACAGGGAAACACTGAAGCTTTCTTT. Amino acid sequence: CATSDNARGQGNTEAFF.

The rearrangement joins TRBV7-8 to TRBJ1-5; TRBD1 aligns across 8 bases. Unmatched junction bases numbered 11, after V lost 0 bases and J lost 1 base. Germline V CDR1 and CDR2: SGHVS, FQNEAQ. The CDR3 length is 19 residues. CDR3 nucleotides: TGTGCCAGCAGCTTAGCCCCACTAGCTAGGACAGGGAGCAATCAGCCCCAGCATTTT. Its protein is CASSLAPLARTGSNQPQHF. Based on the CDR3 plus reference TRBV7-8 and TRBJ1-5, the full variable domain is GAGVSQSPRYKVAKRGQDVALRCDPISGHVSLFWYQQALGQGPEFLTYFQNEAQLDKSGLPSDRFFAERPEGSVSTLKIQRTQQEDSAVYLCASSLAPLARTGSNQPQHFGDGTRLSIL.

V gene TRBV20-1 combines with J gene TRBJ1-1, with D possibly being TRBD1 (6 bases). The V end lost 3 bases, the J end lost 0 bases, and 17 bases lay between the germline ends. The V gene's germline CDR1 is DFQATT and CDR2 SNEGSKA (reference sequence). The CDR3 is 16 residues long. The chain's CDR3 is CSASRLGQPLNTEAFF. As DNA, the CDR3 is TGCAGTGCTAGTCGGCTAGGACAGCCATTGAACACTGAAGCTTTCTTT.

J is TRBJ2-7 and V is TRBV5-6, with 7 positions matching TRBD2. V lost 2 bases and J lost 3; bases outside the gene matches: 11. The CDR3 has 16 residues. Germline-derived CDR1 and CDR2 are SGHDT and YYEEEE. The CDR3 sequence: CASSFLAASGNYEQYF. CDR3 nucleotide sequence: TGTGCCAGCAGCTTCTTAGCGGCTAGCGGAAACTACGAGCAGTACTTC.

This sequence joins TRBV7-2 and TRBJ2-1, with D perhaps TRBD1 (6 bases). Germline V gene data show CDR1 as SGHTA and CDR2 as FQGNSA. V was clipped by 0 bases and J by 0 bases, with 9 bases between them. This CDR3 comprises 16 residues. CDR3 DNA: TGTGCCAGCAGCTTAGCCACAGGGAGCTCCTACAATGAGCAGTTCTTC. It specifies CASSLATGSSYNEQFF.